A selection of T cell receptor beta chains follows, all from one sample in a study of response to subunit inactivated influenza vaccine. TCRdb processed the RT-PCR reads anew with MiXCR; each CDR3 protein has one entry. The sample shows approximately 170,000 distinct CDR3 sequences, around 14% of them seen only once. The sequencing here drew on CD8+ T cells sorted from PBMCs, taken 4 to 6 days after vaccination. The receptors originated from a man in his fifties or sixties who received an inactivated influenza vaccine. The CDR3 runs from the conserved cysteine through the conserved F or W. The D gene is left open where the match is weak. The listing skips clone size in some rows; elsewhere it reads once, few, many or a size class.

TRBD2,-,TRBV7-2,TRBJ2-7,TGTGCCAGCAGCTTAGATCCTAGCGGGACCAGATACGAGCAGTACTTC,CASSLDPSGTRYEQYF
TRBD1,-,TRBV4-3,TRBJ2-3,TGCGCCAGCAGCCAAGATGCAGGGGGCAAAACAGATACGCAGTATTTT,CASSQDAGGKTDTQYF
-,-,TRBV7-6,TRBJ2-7,TGTGCCAGCAGCTTAGCGGTAGGGTTTCACGAGCAGTACTTC,CASSLAVGFHEQYF
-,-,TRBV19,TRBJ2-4,TGTTCCAGTAGTATCCCAGGGGGGATAAACATTCAGTACTTC,CSSSIPGGINIQYF
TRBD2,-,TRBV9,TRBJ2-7,TGTGCCAGCAGCGTAGAGGCGGGAGGGAGCTCCTACGAGCAGTACTTC,CASSVEAGGSSYEQYF
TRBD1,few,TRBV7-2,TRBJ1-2,TGTGCCAGCAGCGTAACGACAGGGCCTCGTAACTATGGCTACACCTTC,CASSVTTGPRNYGYTF
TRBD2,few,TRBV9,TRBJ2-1,TGTGCCAGCAGCCCGACAAGGGACGGGAGGGCCCGGTTCTTC,CASSPTRDGRARFF
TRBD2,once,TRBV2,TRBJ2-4,TGTGCCAGCAGTGGGACTAGCGGAGGCAAAAACATTCAGTACTTC,CASSGTSGGKNIQYF
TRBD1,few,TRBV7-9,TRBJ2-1,TGTGCCAGCGCCACCACCGGGACAGGGAACTACAATGAGCAGTTCTTC,CASATTGTGNYNEQFF
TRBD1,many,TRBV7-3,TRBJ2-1,TGTGCCAGCAGCGCGACAGGGGTCAATGAGCAGTTCTTC,CASSATGVNEQFF
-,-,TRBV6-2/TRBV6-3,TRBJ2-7,TGTGCCAGCAGCAGGGCGGGACGGACCTACGAGCAGTACTTC,CASSRAGRTYEQYF
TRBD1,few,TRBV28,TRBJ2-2,TGTGCCAGCACCACTCAGGGGGCCCGCTTCACCGGGGAGCTGTTTTTT,CASTTQGARFTGELFF
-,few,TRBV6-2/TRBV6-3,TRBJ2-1,TGTGCCAGCACCACACAGTCCGACAATGAGCAGTTCTTC,CASTTQSDNEQFF
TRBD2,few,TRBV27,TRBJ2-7,TGTGCCAGCGGAAGGTGGGCTAGCGGGAGCCACGAGCAGTACTTC,CASGRWASGSHEQYF
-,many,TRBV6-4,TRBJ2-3,TGTGCCAGCAAGCCCGAGGTCGGGGCAGATACGCAGTATTTT,CASKPEVGADTQYF
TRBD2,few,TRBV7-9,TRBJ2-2,TGTGCCAGCAGCAATAGCGGGACCACCGGGGAGCTGTTTTTT,CASSNSGTTGELFF
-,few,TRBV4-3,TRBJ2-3,TGCGCCAGCAGCCAAGTTGCTGGACCCCGGGCGGGAGATACGCAGTATTTT,CASSQVAGPRAGDTQYF
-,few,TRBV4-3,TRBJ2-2,TGCGCCAGCAGCCAAGCGGGGGATTCTCGGGCCGGGGAGCTGTTTTTT,CASSQAGDSRAGELFF
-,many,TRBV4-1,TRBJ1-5,TGCGCCAGCAGCCCCCGGGACTCACCTCGGCCCTATAGCAATCAGCCCCAGCATTTT,CASSPRDSPRPYSNQPQHF
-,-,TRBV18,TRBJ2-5,TGTGCCAGCTCATCAAAGAGGGGAGTGGAGACCCAGTACTTC,CASSSKRGVETQYF
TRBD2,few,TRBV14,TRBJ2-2,TGTGCCAGCAGCCAAGGGTTGACGGGGGGGCCCGGCGGGGAGCTGTTTTTT,CASSQGLTGGPGGELFF
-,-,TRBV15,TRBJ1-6,TGTGCCACCAGCAGAGACAGACCGATTTCACCCCTCCACTTT,CATSRDRPISPLHF
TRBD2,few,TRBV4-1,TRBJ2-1,TGCGCCAGCAGCCATATCCTAGCGGGGGGCTACAATGAGCAGTTCTTC,CASSHILAGGYNEQFF
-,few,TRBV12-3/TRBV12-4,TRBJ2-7,TGTGCCAGCAGTAAAAGCGGTAAGAGCTACGAGCAGTACTTC,CASSKSGKSYEQYF
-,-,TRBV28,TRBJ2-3,TGTGCCAGCGGAGGGGTTACAGATACGCAGTATTTT,CASGGVTDTQYF
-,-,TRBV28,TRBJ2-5,TGTGCCAGCAGTTTAGGGGACTCCAGGGAAGAGACCCAGTACTTC,CASSLGDSREETQYF
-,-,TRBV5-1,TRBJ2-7,TGCGCCAGCAGCTTGGGGGACCAGCGGCAGTACTTC,CASSLGDQRQYF
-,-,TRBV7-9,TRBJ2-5,TGTGCCAGCGGCCCGGGAGCGACGAGGGAGACCCAGTACTTC,CASGPGATRETQYF
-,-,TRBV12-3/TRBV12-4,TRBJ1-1,TGTGCCAGCAGTCCGTGGGCCATGAACACTGAAGCTTTCTTT,CASSPWAMNTEAFF
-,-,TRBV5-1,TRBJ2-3,TGCGCCAGCAGCAAAGGGGGTGGCGGCACAGATACGCAGTATTTT,CASSKGGGGTDTQYF
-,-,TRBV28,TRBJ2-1,TGTGCCAGCAGTTTACTGGGGGAGTTGTTCAATGAGCAGTTCTTC,CASSLLGELFNEQFF
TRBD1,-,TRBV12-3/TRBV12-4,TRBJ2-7,TGTGCCAGCAGTTTACCCCCGGGACAGCAGCCCTACGAGCAGTACTTC,CASSLPPGQQPYEQYF
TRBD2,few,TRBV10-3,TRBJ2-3,TGTGCCATCAGTAGACTAGCGGACACAGATACGCAGTATTTT,CAISRLADTDTQYF
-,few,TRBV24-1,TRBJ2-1,TGTGCCACCAGTGATTTGCAAAGGGTTGAGGATTGTGAGCAGTTCTTC,CATSDLQRVEDCEQFF
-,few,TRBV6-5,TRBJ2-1,TGTGCCAGCAGTTATGTTGGACCGCTTTACAATGAGCAGTTCTTC,CASSYVGPLYNEQFF
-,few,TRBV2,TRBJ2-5,TGTGCCAGCAGTGAGGACACGTGGTCTAGAGAGACCCAGTACTTC,CASSEDTWSRETQYF
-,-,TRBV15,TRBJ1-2,TGTGCCACAAGCTCCCCTAACGAAAACTATGGCTACACCTTC,CATSSPNENYGYTF
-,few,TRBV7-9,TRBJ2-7,TGTGCCAGCAGCGGTTTGAGCTCCTACGAGCAGTACTTC,CASSGLSSYEQYF
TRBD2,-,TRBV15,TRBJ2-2,TGTGCCACCAGCACAAGACTAGCGGTCACCGGGGAGCTGTTTTTT,CATSTRLAVTGELFF
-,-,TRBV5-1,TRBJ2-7,TGCGCCAGCAGCTTGTATTCGGAAAAATACGAGCAGTACTTC,CASSLYSEKYEQYF
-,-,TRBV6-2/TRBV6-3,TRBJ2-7,TGTGCCAGCAGCCCAGGGGAGGACGAGCAGTACTTC,CASSPGEDEQYF
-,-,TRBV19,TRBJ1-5,TGTGCCAGTAGTCCAGACACGACGCCCCAGCATTTT,CASSPDTTPQHF
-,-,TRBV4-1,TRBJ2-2,TGCGCCAGCAGCCAAAAGGGGCTGAACACCGGGGAGCTGTTTTTT,CASSQKGLNTGELFF
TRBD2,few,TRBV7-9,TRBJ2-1,TGTGCCAGCAGCTTAGGACCTAGCGGGTCTAATGAGCAGTTCTTC,CASSLGPSGSNEQFF
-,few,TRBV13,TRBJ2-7,TGTGCCAGCAGCGTACGAGGAGGAGCCCGCGGTTACGAGCAGTACTTC,CASSVRGGARGYEQYF
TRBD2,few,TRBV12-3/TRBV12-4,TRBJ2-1,TGTGCCAGCAGTAATCTAGCGGGAGCCAGGAATGAGCAGTTCTTC,CASSNLAGARNEQFF
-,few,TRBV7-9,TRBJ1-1,TGTGCCAGCAGCTTAGACAGGAATGAAGCTTTCTTT,CASSLDRNEAFF
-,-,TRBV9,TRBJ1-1,TGTGCCAGCAGCGAACGACAGGACCTGGGCTACATGAGCACTGAAGCTTTCTTT,CASSERQDLGYMSTEAFF
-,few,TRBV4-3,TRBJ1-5,TGCGCCAGCAGCCAAGATATCGATCAGCCCCAGCATTTT,CASSQDIDQPQHF
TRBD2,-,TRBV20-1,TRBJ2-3,TGCAGTGCTAAAGGACTAGCGGGGGGGACTGTAGATACGCAGTATTTT,CSAKGLAGGTVDTQYF
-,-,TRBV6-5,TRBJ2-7,TGTGCCAGCAGTTACCTCAGGGACTCCTACGAGCAGTACTTC,CASSYLRDSYEQYF
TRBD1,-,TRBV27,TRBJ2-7,TGTGCCAGCAGTCCGCAGACAGGGTATTCCTACGAGCAGTACTTC,CASSPQTGYSYEQYF
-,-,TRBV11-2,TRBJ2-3,TGTGCCAGCAGAAAACGCGGCACAGATACGCAGTATTTT,CASRKRGTDTQYF
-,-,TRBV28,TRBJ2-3,TGTGCCAGCAGTTTATTGAGTATGGACGGGGGCCCTGGGGATACGCAGTATTTT,CASSLLSMDGGPGDTQYF